What follows are 21 T cell receptor beta chains derived from one specimen sequenced in a study of T cell clonality in common variable immunodeficiency. General study results and limits: In common variable immunodeficiency, TCR beta chains reportedly carried fewer deletions and N-nucleotide insertions.

Using immunoSEQ multiplex PCR, the repertoire was profiled, and TCRdb retains in-frame clones only, with some absent. The sample includes over 30,000 clones, none of them occurring once. Which antigens these TCRs recognize remains unknown. Sample: peripheral blood mononuclear cells. These receptors all come from a human donor with common variable immunodeficiency.

This clone was observed a handful of times. Read coverage stops 3 residues before the CDR3 terminus; the germline J gene supplies the remainder. V is TRBV19 and J is TRBJ1-1; no clear D gene. V was pared by 3 bases and J by 0 bases, with 5 bases between. Germline V gene sequence: CDR1 LNHDA, CDR2 SQIVND (reference sequence). The length of the CDR3 is 13 residues. The part of the CDR3 DNA that was read is TGTGCCAGTAGTATGGCAATGAACACTGAA. Its protein product is CASSMAMNTE. The whole CDR3 sequence reads CASSMAMNTEAFF.

The table lists this clone with a few counts. This probably arose from a read error, given a far larger clone one base away. Read data end 3 residues before the CDR3 end; the end is taken from the germline J gene. The rearrangement uses TRBV6-4 and TRBJ1-5; D is uncertain. This CDR3 has 14 residues. Germline V CDR1 and CDR2: MRHNA, SNTAGT. CDR3 DNA (partial): TGTGCCAGCAGTTTGAACGCAGGCAAGCAGCCC. The encoded protein is CASSLNAGKQP. In full, the CDR3 reads CASSLNAGKQPQHF.

This clone was detected ten times or more. The read falls 3 residues short of the CDR3 end, and the missing part is taken from the germline J gene. The rearrangement joins TRBV11-3 to TRBJ2-3; no reliable D call. Trimming removed 5 bases from V and 5 bases from J, with 5 bases in between. The CDR3 is made up of 11 amino acids. Germline V CDR1 and CDR2: SGHNT, YENEEA. The CDR3 bases that were read are TGTGCCAGCAGCCCCCAAGATACG. The encoded protein is CASSPQDT. The CDR3, in full, reads CASSPQDTQYF.

This clone appeared many times. A read error is likely here: a far larger clone is one base away. The read terminates 3 residues before the CDR3 end, so the remaining end is supplied by the germline J gene. The sample contains more than one DNA sequence encoding this CDR3. The rearrangement links TRBV20-1 to TRBJ1-2; TRBD1 agrees at 8 bases. With 1 base clipped from V and 5 bases from J, the junction kept 3 bases outside the gene matches. CDR1 DFQATT and CDR2 SNEGSKA come from the germline V gene (reference sequence). The CDR3 is 13 amino acids. The part of the CDR3 DNA that was read is TGCAGTGCTAGAGTGCAGGGGGCTTATGGC. Translated, it gives CSARVQGAYG. From start to end, the CDR3 is CSARVQGAYGYTF.

The table lists this clone with many counts. A read error may account for a junction end that differs from germline. Sequencing ends 3 residues short of the CDR3 end; the germline J gene provides the rest. The chain has TRBV4-2 and TRBJ2-1; TRBD2 matches at 7 bases. Germline V gene sequence: CDR1 LGHNA, CDR2 YNFKEQ. The CDR3 is 14 amino acids. The CDR3 loop is CASSQPREPNEQFF. The DNA read from the CDR3 is TGCGCCAGCAGCCAACCGCGGGAGCCCAATGAG.

In this sample, this clone turned up many times. The read halts 3 residues ahead of the CDR3 end, with the missing end drawn from the germline J gene. The rearrangement uses TRBV4-2 and TRBJ2-5; 15 bases are shared with TRBD2. This CDR3 comprises 17 residues. The germline V gene has CDR1 LGHNA and CDR2 YNFKEQ. The V gene end was trimmed by 0 bases and the J gene end by 4 bases; junction bases not matched to a gene: 3. This chain's CDR3 is CASSQDKGLAGGETQYF. CDR3 bases read: TGTGCCAGCAGCCAAGATAAGGGACTAGCGGGAGGAGAGACC.

This clone was observed many times. Read data end 3 residues before the CDR3 end; the end is taken from the germline J gene. The rearrangement uses TRBV19 and TRBJ2-3; no reliable D call. This CDR3 contains 11 residues. Germline V gene sequence: CDR1 LNHDA, CDR2 SQIVND (reference sequence). The V and J ends lost 9 bases and 4 bases respectively, with 8 bases between them. The CDR3 DNA, read in part, is TGTGCCAGGACAAAACCAGATACG. This encodes CARTKPDT. From start to end, the CDR3 is CARTKPDTQYF.

This clone occurred many times. The read halts 3 residues ahead of the CDR3 end, with the missing end drawn from the germline J gene. J is TRBJ1-4 and V is TRBV27, with TRBD1 identical over 8 bases. Germline V lookup: CDR1 MNHEY, CDR2 SMNVEV (reference sequence). Germline trimming cut 6 bases from V and 5 bases from J; bases unmatched to any gene: 17. This CDR3 has 18 amino acids. CDR3 region: CASRTIIRGTGKNEKLFF. The part of the CDR3 DNA that was read is TGTGCCAGCAGGACGATAATTCGAGGGACAGGCAAAAATGAAAAA.

This clone has at least ten counts. The sequenced fragment ends 3 residues before the CDR3 boundary, so the rest is inferred from the germline J gene. The rearrangement joins TRBV7-2 to TRBJ1-6; 10 bases line up with TRBD1. The V segment lost 5 bases and the J segment 7 bases; nucleotides outside the gene matches: 5. Germline V gives CDR1 SGHTA, CDR2 FQGNSA. The CDR3 contains 15 residues. CDR3 residues: CASSPRTGGNSPLHF. The sequenced CDR3 bases are TGTGCCAGCAGCCCCCGGACAGGGGGAAATTCACCC.

This clone appeared a few times. The read terminates 3 residues ahead of where the CDR3 ends, so the germline J gene completes it. The rearrangement links TRBV7-3 to TRBJ1-1, with 7 bases aligning to TRBD1. CDR3 length: 14 amino acids. The ends lost 5 bases at V and 3 bases at J; junction bases unmatched: 6. Germline assignment: CDR1 SGHTA and CDR2 FQGTGA. Partial CDR3 DNA: TGTGCCAGCAGCCTTCAAGACAGGGACACTGAA. It codes for CASSLQDRDTE. The full CDR3 is CASSLQDRDTEAFF.

Worth noting for this clone: The read stops 3 residues short of the end of the CDR3; the missing end is completed from the germline J gene. The rearrangement uses TRBV2 and TRBJ1-2, with 7 bases matching TRBD1. Per the germline V gene, CDR1 is SNHLY and CDR2 is FYNNEI. The V segment lost 6 bases and the J segment 7 bases; nucleotides outside the gene matches: 11. The CDR3 covers 14 residues. CDR3 amino acids: CASSSTGRFGGYTF. The CDR3 DNA, read in part, is TGTGCCAGCAGCTCGACAGGGAGATTCGGTGGC.

For this clone: From the germline J gene comes the end of the CDR3, since the read stops 3 residues before it. The V call is TRBV29-1, the J call TRBJ2-7; no clear D. This CDR3 region has 10 residues. CDR1 SQVTM and CDR2 ANQGSEA come from the germline V gene. Trimming left V 2 bases short and J 6 bases short, with 5 bases between. The covered CDR3 bases are TGCAGCGTTGAACGCGGCGAG. This encodes CSVERGE. The entire CDR3 protein is CSVERGEQYF.

This clone was picked up many times. The read comes to an end 3 residues before the CDR3 does, leaving the germline J gene to fill in the end. The chain joins TRBV20-1 to TRBJ2-3; 10 bases agree with TRBD2. CDR1 is DFQATT and CDR2 is SNEGSKA in the germline V gene (reference sequence). The CDR3 sequence is 15 residues long. V gave up 0 bases and J gave up 3 bases; unmatched junction bases: 3. Partial CDR3 DNA: TGCAGTGCTAGAGATGTACTAGCGGGAACAGATACG. Its translation is CSARDVLAGTDT. The entire CDR3 is CSARDVLAGTDTQYF.

As for this clone: Read data end 3 residues before the CDR3 end; the end is taken from the germline J gene. The gene calls are TRBV5-1 and TRBJ2-1, with 8 bases lining up with TRBD2. CDR1 and CDR2 (germline): SGHRS, YFSETQ. The CDR3 spans 14 residues. V dropped 4 bases and J dropped 8; count of bases not matched to a gene: 8. The CDR3 bases that were read are TGCGCCAGCAGCCAGGGACTAGGTAGGGATGAG. Protein: CASSQGLGRDE. The complete CDR3 reads CASSQGLGRDEQFF.

This clone occurred many times. CDR3 amino acids: CASSARGGQPQHF. CDR3 DNA (partial): TGTGCCAGCAGCGCCCGGGGGGGTCAGCCC. The chain is built from TRBV5-4 and TRBJ1-5; D perhaps matches TRBD1 (5 bases). The read finishes 3 residues shy of the CDR3 end, and the germline J gene is used to complete it. This CDR3 is built from 13 residues. The V gene lost 4 bases and the J gene lost 6 bases, with 11 bases spanning the gap. Germline CDR1 SGHNT, CDR2 YYREEE (reference sequence).

This clone is medium-sized by share. The read terminates 3 residues before the CDR3 end, so the remaining end is supplied by the germline J gene. This chain uses TRBV2 with TRBJ1-2; TRBD1 agrees at 10 bases. This CDR3 has 14 amino acids. The V and J ends lost 1 base and 5 bases, in that order; junction bases with no gene match: 1. Looked up from germline, CDR1 is SNHLY and CDR2 is FYNNEI. The covered CDR3 bases are TGTGCCAGCAGTGAAGGACAGGGGGCTTATGGC. This encodes CASSEGQGAYG. The full CDR3 is CASSEGQGAYGYTF.

This clone rates as medium-sized (0.01 to 0.1%). The read ends 3 residues early relative to the CDR3; the germline J gene fills the gap. This chain links TRBV29-1 with TRBJ2-5, with D perhaps TRBD1 (5 bases). Trimming stripped 3 bases from V and 2 bases from J, with 10 bases between. This CDR3 contains 13 residues. CDR1 SQVTM and CDR2 ANQGSEA come from the germline V gene. CDR3 DNA (partial): TGCAGCGTTGAGACAGACGATCAAGAGACC. Translation gives CSVETDDQET. The full CDR3 protein is CSVETDDQETQYF.

The table lists this clone with many counts. The sequenced CDR3 bases are TGTGCCAGTAGTAGGGACAGGGCAAGCAATCAGCCC. Translating it yields CASSRDRASNQP. The full CDR3 sequence reads CASSRDRASNQPQHF. The gene calls are TRBV19 and TRBJ1-5; 9 bases align to TRBD1. Read sequence stops 3 residues before the CDR3 end, and the germline J gene provides the missing end. The V gene end was trimmed by 4 bases and the J gene end by 1 base; junction bases not matched to a gene: 2. Germline-derived CDR1 and CDR2 are LNHDA and SQIVND (reference sequence). The CDR3 spans 15 residues.

On this clone itself: The read halts 3 residues ahead of the CDR3 end, with the missing end drawn from the germline J gene. The V gene is TRBV6-2 or TRBV6-3, the J gene TRBJ1-5; D gene unclear. The germline V gene encodes CDR1 MNHEY and CDR2 SVGEGT. The CDR3 contains 14 residues. The V and J ends lost 4 bases and 4 bases respectively, with 11 bases between them. The covered CDR3 bases are TGTGCCAGCAGTTGGGCCAGTCCGAATCAGCCC. Translated, it gives CASSWASPNQP. The full CDR3 protein is CASSWASPNQPQHF.

This clone turned up a few times. From the germline J gene comes the end of the CDR3, since the read stops 3 residues before it. J is TRBJ2-5 and V is TRBV19; maybe TRBD2 (6 bases). Germline CDR1 LNHDA, CDR2 SQIVND (reference sequence). The length of the CDR3 is 14 residues. V was cut by 3 bases and J by 2 bases, with 10 bases left in between. The CDR3 loop is CASSISTRQETQYF. The DNA read from the CDR3 is TGTGCCAGTAGTATTTCGACTAGACAAGAGACC.

This clone was seen repeatedly, ten times or more. The observed sequence ends 3 residues before the CDR3 terminus, with the missing tail filled in from the germline J gene. The chain links TRBV2 to TRBJ2-3, with 12 bases lining up with TRBD2. There are 16 residues in the CDR3. Germline V lookup: CDR1 SNHLY, CDR2 FYNNEI. The junction had 12 bases not matched to a gene; V was cut back by 9 bases and J by 5 bases. The sequenced part of the CDR3 DNA is TGTGCCAGTCACGGGCCTAGCGGGAGGGCCGAAGATACG. This translates into CASHGPSGRAEDT. The full CDR3 protein reads CASHGPSGRAEDTQYF.